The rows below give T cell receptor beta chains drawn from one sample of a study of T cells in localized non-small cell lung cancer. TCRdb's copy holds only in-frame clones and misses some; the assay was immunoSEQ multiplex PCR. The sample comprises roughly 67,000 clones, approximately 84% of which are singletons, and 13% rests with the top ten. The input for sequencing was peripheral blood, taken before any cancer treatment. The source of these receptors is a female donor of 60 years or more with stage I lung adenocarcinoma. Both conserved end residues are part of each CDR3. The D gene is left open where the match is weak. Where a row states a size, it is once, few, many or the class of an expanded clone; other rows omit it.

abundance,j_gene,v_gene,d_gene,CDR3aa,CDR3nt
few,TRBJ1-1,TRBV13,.,CASSLVVAWARRGNTEAFF,TGTGCCAGCAGCTTAGTTGTAGCCTGGGCCCGTAGGGGGAACACTGAAGCTTTCTTT
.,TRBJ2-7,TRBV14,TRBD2,CASSQSWSSGGTWHGEQYF,TGTGCCAGCAGCCAAAGTTGGTCTAGCGGGGGGACCTGGCATGGCGAGCAGTACTTC
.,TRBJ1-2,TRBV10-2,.,CASSPGYGYTF,TGCGCCAGCAGTCCAGGCTATGGCTACACCTTC
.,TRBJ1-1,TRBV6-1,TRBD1,CASIETGLSPTAFF,TGTGCCAGCATCGAGACAGGGCTTTCCCCTACAGCTTTCTTT
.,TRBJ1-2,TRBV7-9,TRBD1,CASSTQTGDYGYTF,TGTGCCAGCAGCACGCAGACAGGGGACTATGGCTACACCTTC
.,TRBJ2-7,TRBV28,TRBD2,CASSHWRTGGYEQYF,TGTGCCAGCAGTCACTGGCGGACGGGGGGTTACGAGCAGTACTTC
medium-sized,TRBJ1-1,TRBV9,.,CASSVAPGQMNTEAFF,TGTGCCAGCAGCGTAGCGCCGGGACAAATGAACACTGAAGCTTTCTTT
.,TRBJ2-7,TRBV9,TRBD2,CASSVAGTSGDQYF,TGTGCCAGCAGCGTAGCGGGGACTAGCGGGGACCAGTACTTC
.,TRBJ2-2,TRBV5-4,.,CASSFRGGAVTGELFF,TGTGCCAGCAGCTTCCGAGGGGGGGCTGTCACCGGGGAGCTGTTTTTT
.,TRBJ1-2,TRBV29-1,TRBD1,CSVDGTGSFNYGYTF,TGCAGCGTAGACGGGACAGGTTCTTTTAACTATGGCTACACCTTC
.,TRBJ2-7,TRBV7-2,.,CASSLGTKREQYF,TGTGCCAGCAGCTTAGGAACTAAACGCGAGCAGTACTTC
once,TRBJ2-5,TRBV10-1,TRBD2,CASSRSTSETQYF,TGCGCCAGCAGTCGTTCGACTAGCGAGACCCAGTACTTC
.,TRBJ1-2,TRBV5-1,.,CASSLEAYGYTF,TGCGCCAGCAGCTTGGAGGCCTATGGCTACACCTTC
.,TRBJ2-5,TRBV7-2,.,CASSFGPAGETQYF,TGTGCCAGCAGCTTCGGACCAGCCGGGGAGACCCAGTACTTC
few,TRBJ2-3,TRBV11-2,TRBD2,CASSVHRLATDTQYF,TGTGCCAGCAGCGTACATCGACTAGCAACAGATACGCAGTATTTT
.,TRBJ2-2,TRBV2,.,CASSPNEVGELFF,TGTGCCAGCAGCCCGAACGAGGTCGGGGAGCTGTTTTTT
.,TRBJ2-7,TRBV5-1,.,CASSSRGAVYEQYF,TGCGCCAGCAGTTCACGTGGGGCAGTCTACGAGCAGTACTTC
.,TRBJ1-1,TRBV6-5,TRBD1,CASTPGGEGKTFF,TGTGCCAGCACCCCAGGGGGGGAAGGGAAAACTTTCTTT
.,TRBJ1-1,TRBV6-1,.,CASSWDGGRAFF,TGTGCCAGCAGTTGGGACGGAGGACGGGCTTTCTTT
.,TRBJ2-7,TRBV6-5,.,CASSYRAAYEQYF,TGTGCCAGCAGTTACAGGGCCGCCTACGAGCAGTACTTC
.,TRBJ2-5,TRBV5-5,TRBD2,CASSSLTSGGAKKTQYF,TGTGCCAGCAGCTCTTTGACTAGCGGGGGGGCCAAAAAGACCCAGTACTTC
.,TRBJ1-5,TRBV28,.,CASSSVQGLDQPQHF,TGTGCCAGCAGTAGCGTACAGGGCTTGGATCAGCCCCAGCATTTT
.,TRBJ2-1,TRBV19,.,CASSIVGSAEQFF,TGTGCCAGTAGTATAGTAGGGAGTGCTGAGCAGTTCTTC
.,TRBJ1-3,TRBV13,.,CASSLGGAGGNTIYF,TGTGCCAGCAGCTTAGGGGGGGCAGGTGGAAACACCATATATTTT
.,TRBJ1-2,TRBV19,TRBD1,CASSIDRGPTYGYTF,TGTGCCAGTAGTATAGACAGGGGGCCTACCTATGGCTACACCTTC
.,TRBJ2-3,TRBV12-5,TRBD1,CASGSPPGQATDTQYF,TGTGCTAGTGGTTCTCCACCGGGACAGGCCACAGATACGCAGTATTTT
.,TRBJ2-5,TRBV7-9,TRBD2,CASSFGRLAGVQRETQYF,TGTGCCAGCAGCTTCGGGAGACTAGCGGGGGTACAGAGGGAGACCCAGTACTTC
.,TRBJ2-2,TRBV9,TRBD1,CASSQGAGELFF,TGTGCCAGCAGCCAGGGGGCCGGGGAGCTGTTTTTT
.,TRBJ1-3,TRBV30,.,CAWSGTDSGNTIYF,TGTGCCTGGAGCGGGACGGATTCGGGAAACACCATATATTTT
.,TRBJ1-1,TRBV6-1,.,CASSTDRFSAFF,TGTGCCAGCAGCACTGACAGGTTTTCCGCTTTCTTT
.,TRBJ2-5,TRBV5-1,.,CASSLLGTGYQETQYF,TGCGCCAGCAGCTTGTTAGGTACGGGTTACCAAGAGACCCAGTACTTC
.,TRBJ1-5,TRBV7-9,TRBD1,CASSLELGGEPQHF,TGTGCCAGCAGCTTAGAGTTAGGGGGCGAGCCCCAGCATTTT
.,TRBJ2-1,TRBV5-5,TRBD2,CASSLLAGVGNEQFF,TGTGCCAGCAGCTTGCTAGCGGGGGTAGGTAATGAGCAGTTCTTC
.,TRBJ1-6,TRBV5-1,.,CASSLGTGDNSPLHF,TGCGCCAGCAGCTTGGGTACAGGTGATAACTCACCCCTCCACTTT
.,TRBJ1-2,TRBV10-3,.,CAISEDPGYGYTF,TGTGCCATCAGTGAGGACCCTGGGTATGGCTACACCTTC
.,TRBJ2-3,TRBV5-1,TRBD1,CASSLGTGGDTQYF,TGCGCCAGCAGCTTGGGGACAGGGGGAGATACGCAGTATTTT
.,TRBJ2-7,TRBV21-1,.,CASSNGTGDQNYEQYF,TGTGCCAGCAGCAACGGGACGGGGGACCAAAATTACGAGCAGTACTTC
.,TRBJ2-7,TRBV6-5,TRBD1,CASSPRTGAYEQYF,TGTGCCAGCAGCCCCCGGACAGGGGCCTACGAGCAGTACTTC
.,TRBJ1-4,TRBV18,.,CASSPRQVNEKLFF,TGTGCCAGCTCACCACGGCAAGTTAATGAAAAACTGTTTTTT
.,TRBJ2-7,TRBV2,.,CASSDAFTGAGEQYF,TGTGCCAGCAGTGACGCTTTCACAGGCGCGGGCGAGCAGTACTTC
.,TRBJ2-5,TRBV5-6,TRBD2,CASSLRTSPYF,TGTGCCAGCAGCCTGAGGACTAGCCCGTACTTC
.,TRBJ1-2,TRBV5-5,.,CASSTIYYGYTF,TGTGCCAGCAGCACCATTTACTATGGCTACACCTTC
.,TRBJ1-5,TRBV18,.,CASSPGTGSNQPQHF,TGTGCCAGCTCACCAGGGACGGGTAGCAATCAGCCCCAGCATTTT
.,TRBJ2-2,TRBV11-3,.,CASSQPKWGPGELFF,TGTGCCAGCAGCCAGCCCAAGTGGGGGCCCGGGGAGCTGTTTTTT
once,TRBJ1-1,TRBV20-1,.,CSARDRTEAFF,TGCAGTGCTAGAGATCGCACTGAAGCTTTCTTT
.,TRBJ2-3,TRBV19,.,CASSTPGRPTDTQYF,TGTGCCAGTAGTACACCGGGACGGCCCACAGATACGCAGTATTTT
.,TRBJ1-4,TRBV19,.,CASKASPNEKLFF,TGTGCCAGTAAAGCAAGTCCTAATGAAAAACTGTTTTTT
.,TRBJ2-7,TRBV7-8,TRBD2,CASSFSGGGGGGRLAYEQYF,TGTGCCAGCAGCTTCTCGGGCGGCGGGGGTGGCGGGAGGTTAGCCTACGAGCAGTACTTC
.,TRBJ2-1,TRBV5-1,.,CASSLAHRSSYNEQFF,TGCGCCAGCAGCTTGGCCCACAGGAGCTCCTACAATGAGCAGTTCTTC
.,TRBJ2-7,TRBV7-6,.,CASSVGTGEQYF,TGTGCCAGCAGTGTGGGCACGGGGGAGCAGTACTTC
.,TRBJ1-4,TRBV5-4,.,CASSLIGTRYTNEKLFF,TGTGCCAGCAGCTTGATAGGGACCAGGTACACTAATGAAAAACTGTTTTTT
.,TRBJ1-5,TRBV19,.,CASDQGRGAYSNQPQHF,TGTGCCAGCGATCAAGGGCGGGGAGCTTATAGCAATCAGCCCCAGCATTTT
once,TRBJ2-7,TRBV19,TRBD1,CASSQGTAPSYEQYF,TGTGCCAGTAGTCAAGGGACAGCACCCTCCTACGAGCAGTACTTC
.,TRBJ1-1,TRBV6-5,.,CASRLGAGGNTEAFF,TGTGCCAGCAGATTGGGGGCTGGCGGGAACACTGAAGCTTTCTTT
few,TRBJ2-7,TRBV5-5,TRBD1,CASRATGGSVREQYF,TGTGCCAGCAGAGCGACAGGGGGCTCTGTACGAGAGCAGTACTTC
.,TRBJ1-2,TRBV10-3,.,CAISENYGYTF,TGTGCCATCAGTGAGAACTATGGCTACACCTTC
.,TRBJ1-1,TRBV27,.,CASSSPTRRMNTEAFF,TGTGCCAGCAGTTCACCAACCAGACGTATGAACACTGAAGCTTTCTTT